This TCR beta chain was sequenced for a study of shared clonotypes between healthy human individuals. Turning to the study itself: Used for every donor were three CD4 naive, three CD4 memory, two CD8 naive and one CD8 memory plate.

V was trimmed by 3 bases and J by 3 bases, leaving 12 bases between them. This CDR3 comprises 14 residues. Germline V gene data show CDR1 as SGDLS and CDR2 as YYNGEE. Profiled with immunoSEQ multiplex PCR; TCRdb holds only in-frame clones, not every one. The profile shows around 580,000 clones, 95% to 98% of them singletons. CD8 cells regarded as naive lacked CD45RO, were positively chosen for CCR7, and omitted terminally differentiated effector memory CD45RA+ cells. The sequencing input was naive CD8+ T cells sorted from blood. The rearrangement uses TRBV9 and TRBJ1-2; D remains unclear. The source is a man aged 25-45 years in good health. The CDR3 spells CASSESGVDYGYTF. The CDR3 DNA sequence: TGTGCCAGCAGCGAGAGTGGTGTGGACTATGGCTACACCTTC.